A selection of T cell receptor beta chains follows, all from one sample in a study of blood T cell repertoires in COVID-19. Using immunoSEQ multiplex PCR, the repertoire was profiled, and TCRdb retains in-frame clones only, with some absent. The repertoire holds 160,000 or so clones, approximately 82% seen once, with about a sixth in the top ten. Sequenced input: PBMCs or T cells enriched from blood (not recorded which). These receptors were taken from a man aged 55 to 69 who had recovered from COVID-19. The conserved cysteine and the conserved F or W are not part of the CDR3 here. Each record gives: J gene, V gene, CDR3 protein.

TRBJ2-1,TRBV19,ASSIRTSGSYNEQF
TRBJ1-2,TRBV5-1,ASSVPGQGEGYT
TRBJ1-2,TRBV25-1,ASSELGLTYGYT
TRBJ2-1,TRBV6-5,ASSWGQGSYNEQF
TRBJ2-3,TRBV2,ASRAPSPTDTQY
TRBJ1-1,TRBV5-1,ASSLTGGTEAF
TRBJ2-7,TRBV3-1/TRBV3-2,ASSQGTAYEQY
TRBJ1-6,TRBV3-1/TRBV3-2,ASSLTGSSPLH
TRBJ2-1,TRBV6-5,ASSYRPRGGDEQF
TRBJ2-5,TRBV6-5,ASSRGRVQETQY
TRBJ2-3,TRBV7-3,ASSTQTSGGASDTQY
TRBJ2-2,TRBV19,ASSNRQGATGELF
TRBJ1-2,TRBV28,ASSLRGTGKNYGYT
TRBJ2-7,TRBV7-2,ASSSGTYYEQY